These 27 T cell receptor beta chains originate from one sample sequenced in a study of blood T cell repertoires in COVID-19. Profiled with immunoSEQ multiplex PCR; TCRdb holds only in-frame clones, not every one. The sample holds about 300,000 clones; roughly 89% are singletons and the top ten take less than 2%. Source material: peripheral blood. Source of these receptors: a woman aged 25 to 39 with COVID-19, enrolled during active disease.

This chain joins TRBV10-3 and TRBJ2-3; unclear D gene. V was pared by 5 bases and J by 5 bases, with 11 bases between. Per the germline V gene, CDR1 is ENHRY and CDR2 is SYGVKD. The CDR3 runs 13 residues. The DNA of the CDR3 is TGTGCCATCAGTCCTAACCTTGGAGATACGCAGTATTTT. Translation: CAISPNLGDTQYF.

This clone has just one count. This chain uses TRBV7-9 with TRBJ1-1; TRBD1 matches at 7 bases. Unmatched junction bases numbered 10, after V lost 1 base and J lost 8 bases. The CDR3 is 15 amino acids. CDR1 is SEHNR, CDR2 FQNEAQ, per germline (reference sequence). CDR3 amino acids: CASSLVAGGAIEAFF. For the CDR3, the DNA is TGTGCCAGCAGCTTAGTCGCAGGGGGTGCAATAGAAGCTTTCTTT.

The V and J genes are TRBV6-4 and TRBJ2-1; possible D gene TRBD1, 6 bases. Trimming cost V 5 bases and J 4 bases, with 9 bases left between them. Germline V gives CDR1 MRHNA, CDR2 SNTAGT. CDR3 length equals 13 residues. The CDR3 is CASSPDRYNEQFF. DNA for the CDR3: TGTGCCAGCAGTCCAGACAGGTACAATGAGCAGTTCTTC.

The chain joins TRBV5-8 to TRBJ1-1; perhaps TRBD1 as D (6 bases). The CDR3 is 19 residues long. Germline values: CDR1 SGHTS, CDR2 YDEGEE. The V end lost 1 base, the J end lost 0 bases, and 22 bases lay between the germline ends. CDR3 sequence: CASSLLGLGVRDMNTEAFF. The CDR3 nucleotides are TGTGCCAGCAGCTTGTTGGGTTTGGGGGTCAGGGACATGAACACTGAAGCTTTCTTT. Combining the CDR3 with reference TRBV5-8 and TRBJ1-1 gives the whole variable domain EAGVTQSPTHLIKTRGQQATLRCSPISGHTSVYWYQQALGLGLQFLLWYDEGEERNRGNFPPRFSGRQFPNYSSELNVNALELEDSALYLCASSLLGLGVRDMNTEAFFGQGTRLTVV.

The CDR3 reads CASSPQANTEAFF. The CDR3 DNA reads as TGTGCCAGCAGCCCCCAAGCGAACACTGAAGCTTTCTTT. The rearrangement joins TRBV7-2 to TRBJ1-1; D ambiguous. Trimming stripped 5 bases from V and 1 base from J, with 8 bases between. Germline CDR1 SGHTA, CDR2 FQGNSA. This CDR3 comprises 13 residues.

V is TRBV6-5 and J is TRBJ1-2; D is undetermined. The CDR3 has 12 amino acids. Germline CDR1 and CDR2: MNHEY and SVGAGI. The germline V and J ends were trimmed by 6 bases and 2 bases, with 7 bases remaining between them. The CDR3 DNA reads as TGTGCCAGCAGAGGGAGGAACTATGGCTACACCTTC. Its translation: CASRGRNYGYTF.

CDR3: CASSVATSGKNYGYTF. The CDR3 coding sequence is TGTGCCAGCAGCGTAGCTACGTCGGGGAAGAACTATGGCTACACCTTC. This rearrangement joins TRBV9 to TRBJ1-2, with D unresolved. Trimming left V 0 bases short and J 2 bases short, with 14 bases between. Germline values: CDR1 SGDLS, CDR2 YYNGEE. The CDR3 is 16 amino acids.

The V and J genes are TRBV9 and TRBJ2-2; D is unclear. Between the trimmed V and J ends, which lost 3 bases and 6 bases, there was a span of 9 bases. Germline V gives CDR1 SGDLS, CDR2 YYNGEE. The CDR3 is 13 residues long. Here the CDR3 reads CASSEPPSGELFF. The CDR3 nucleotides are TGTGCCAGCAGCGAGCCCCCCTCCGGGGAGCTGTTTTTT.

The V and J genes are TRBV7-2 and TRBJ1-5, with TRBD1 matching over 8 bases. CDR1 is SGHTA and CDR2 is FQGNSA in the germline V gene. V was pared by 6 bases and J by 0 bases, with 16 bases of the junction left unmatched. This CDR3 is 19 amino acids long. The CDR3 DNA follows: TGTGCCAGCAGTTTTAGCTTAGGGACAGGATATTATAGCAATCAGCCCCAGCATTTT. It translates to CASSFSLGTGYYSNQPQHF. The complete variable domain, with remaining parts taken from reference TRBV7-2 and TRBJ1-5, reads GAGVSQSPSNKVTEKGKDVELRCDPISGHTALYWYRQSLGQGLEFLIYFQGNSAPDKSGLPSDRFSAERTGGSVSTLTIQRTQQEDSAVYLCASSFSLGTGYYSNQPQHFGDGTRLSIL.

This rearrangement joins TRBV5-5 to TRBJ1-5, with 8 bases aligning to TRBD1. From germline, CDR1 is SGHKS and CDR2 YYEKEE (reference sequence). The junction had 6 bases not matched to a gene; V was cut back by 4 bases and J by 0 bases. The CDR3 has 16 amino acids. The CDR3 sequence: CASSPQGAYSNQPQHF. The CDR3 region has the DNA TGTGCCAGCAGCCCTCAGGGGGCCTATAGCAATCAGCCCCAGCATTTT. The complete variable domain, with remaining parts taken from reference TRBV5-5 and TRBJ1-5, reads DAGVTQSPTHLIKTRGQQVTLRCSPISGHKSVSWYQQVLGQGPQFIFQYYEKEERGRGNFPDRFSARQFPNYSSELNVNALLLGDSALYLCASSPQGAYSNQPQHFGDGTRLSIL.

V usage is TRBV10-2 and J usage is TRBJ2-7; 9 nucleotides agree with TRBD2. Losses at the gene ends were 6 bases for V and 0 bases for J; bases not matched to a gene: 6. The CDR3 runs 15 residues. Germline CDR1 reads WSHSY; CDR2 reads SAAADI. The CDR3 bases are TGCGCCAGCAGAGAGAGCGGGGGGATCTCCTACGAGCAGTACGTC. It is translated as CASRESGGISYEQYV.

The V gene is TRBV18, the J gene TRBJ2-2; D is perhaps TRBD2 (6 bases). The CDR3 is made up of 16 amino acids. V lost 2 bases and J lost 2, with 12 bases in between. CDR1 is KGHSH, CDR2 LQKENI, per germline. CDR3 sequence reads: CASSPNGGANTGELFF. In nucleotides, the CDR3 is TGTGCCAGCTCACCAAACGGCGGGGCAAACACCGGGGAGCTGTTTTTT.

The chain links TRBV29-1 to TRBJ1-1, with TRBD1 identical over 8 bases. The V segment lost 4 bases and the J segment 5 bases; nucleotides outside the gene matches: 3. CDR3 length: 12 residues. CDR1 and CDR2 (germline): SQVTM, ANQGSEA. CDR3 in DNA: TGCAGCGTTGTAGGACAGGGAACTGAAGCTTTCTTT. Protein sequence: CSVVGQGTEAFF.

A single count supports this clone. The chain joins TRBV5-8 to TRBJ2-3; the match to TRBD1 covers 9 bases. This CDR3 is 15 amino acids long. CDR1 is SGHTS and CDR2 is YDEGEE in the germline V gene. Losses at the gene ends were 3 bases for V and 4 bases for J; bases not matched to a gene: 6. The CDR3 loop is CASSSGQGMADTQYF. The CDR3 coding sequence is TGTGCCAGCAGCTCCGGACAGGGGATGGCAGATACGCAGTATTTT.

The V and J genes are TRBV7-6 and TRBJ1-3, with D possibly matching TRBD1 (5 bases). Trimming removed 7 bases from V and 3 bases from J, with 13 bases in between. Germline V gives CDR1 SGHVS, CDR2 FNYEAQ. The CDR3 has 14 residues. CDR3 in DNA: TGTGCCAGCACCTCCCAGGGTCGTGGAAACACCATATATTTT. Its protein product is CASTSQGRGNTIYF. Full variable domain (missing parts from reference TRBV7-6 and TRBJ1-3): GAGVSQSPRYKVTKRGQDVALRCDPISGHVSLYWYRQALGQGPEFLTYFNYEAQQDKSGLPNDRFSAERPEGSISTLTIQRTEQRDSAMYRCASTSQGRGNTIYFGEGSWLTVV.

This chain links TRBV18 with TRBJ2-5, with a possible D match to TRBD2 (7 bases). Germline values: CDR1 KGHSH, CDR2 LQKENI. This CDR3 is built from 19 residues. V was pared by 3 bases and J by 0 bases, with 23 bases between. CDR3 DNA sequence: TGTGCCAGCTCACCCCGCGTCGACGGGGGGACACAGTACCAAGAGACCCAGTACTTC. Translating it yields CASSPRVDGGTQYQETQYF. The variable domain in full, completed from reference TRBV18 and TRBJ2-5, reads NAGVMQNPRHLVRRRGQEARLRCSPMKGHSHVYWYRQLPEEGLKFMVYLQKENIIDESGMPKERFSAEFPKEGPSILRIQQVVRGDSAAYFCASSPRVDGGTQYQETQYFGPGTRLLVL.

The rearrangement uses TRBV27 and TRBJ1-2; the match to TRBD1 covers 7 bases. The CDR3 contains 14 residues. Germline CDR1 is MNHEY and CDR2 is SMNVEV (reference sequence). CDR3 loop: CGPYGDRPVDGYTF. The DNA of the CDR3 is TGTGGGCCCTATGGGGACAGACCCGTCGATGGCTACACCTTC.

Only one count was recorded for this clone. The chain carries TRBV6-1 and TRBJ2-2; D is uncertain. V dropped 2 bases and J dropped 0 bases, with 7 bases sitting between them. The germline CDR1 and CDR2 sequences are MNHNS and SASEGT. There are 15 residues in the CDR3. CDR3 coding DNA: TGTGCCAGCAGTGAACCAGGTGCGAACACCGGGGAGCTGTTTTTT. Encoded protein: CASSEPGANTGELFF.

The rearrangement links TRBV6-5 to TRBJ2-3; 7 positions agree with TRBD1. The germline CDR1 and CDR2 sequences are MNHEY and SVGAGI. This CDR3 contains 13 residues. The V segment lost 8 bases and the J segment 4 bases; nucleotides outside the gene matches: 6. DNA for the CDR3: TGTGCCAGCTCCCGACAGGGCCCAGATACGCAGTATTTT. This gives the protein CASSRQGPDTQYF.

V is TRBV7-9 and J is TRBJ2-1, with D perhaps TRBD2 (5 bases). Trimming took off 0 bases at V and 5 bases at J, with 8 bases between the two ends. This CDR3 contains 14 residues. Germline CDR1 and CDR2: SEHNR and FQNEAQ (reference sequence). The CDR3 loop reads CASSLARVHNEQFF. Written as DNA, the CDR3 is TGTGCCAGCAGCTTAGCGAGGGTTCACAATGAGCAGTTCTTC.

The chain's CDR3 is CASSVVLAGVSYNEQFF. For the CDR3, the DNA is TGTGCCAGCAGCGTAGTACTAGCGGGGGTCTCCTACAATGAGCAGTTCTTC. The chain joins TRBV9 to TRBJ2-1; TRBD2 matches at 11 bases. Germline V CDR1 and CDR2: SGDLS, YYNGEE. The V gene end was trimmed by 0 bases and the J gene end by 0 bases; junction bases not matched to a gene: 2. The CDR3 length is 17 residues.

This sequence joins TRBV6-5 and TRBJ2-7; 8 bases map to TRBD1. V lost 6 bases, J lost 3 bases, and 10 bases stayed unmatched. The CDR3 extends over 15 amino acids. Germline assignment: CDR1 MNHEY and CDR2 SVGAGI. The CDR3 sequence is CASRDTPGQVYEQYF. The CDR3 nucleotides read TGTGCCAGCAGGGACACCCCGGGACAGGTCTACGAGCAGTACTTC.

The rearrangement uses TRBV23-1 and TRBJ2-3; 9 nucleotides line up with TRBD1. TRBV23-1 is designated an ORF whose function remains uncertain. The V gene end was trimmed by 3 bases and the J gene end by 0 bases; junction bases not matched to a gene: 7. The CDR3 contains 17 residues. For the CDR3, the DNA is TGCGCCAGCAGTCAGCCTTACAGGGGGCTTAGCACAGATACGCAGTATTTT. Protein: CASSQPYRGLSTDTQYF.

The chain links TRBV5-6 to TRBJ1-2; 8 bases are a match to TRBD1. Germline-derived CDR1 and CDR2 are SGHDT and YYEEEE. Trimming took 4 bases from V and 7 from J; bases not matched to a gene: 15. The CDR3 runs to 16 residues. CDR3 in DNA: TGTGCCAGCAGCATTGTGAAGCCAGGGGGCTCTAGTGGCTACACCTTC. Translating gives CASSIVKPGGSSGYTF. The full variable domain, its missing parts supplied by reference TRBV5-6 and TRBJ1-2, is DAGVTQSPTHLIKTRGQQVTLRCSPKSGHDTVSWYQQALGQGPQFIFQYYEEEERQRGNFPDRFSGHQFPNYSSELNVNALLLGDSALYLCASSIVKPGGSSGYTFGSGTRLTVV.

This sequence joins TRBV5-5 and TRBJ1-2, with a weak D call TRBD1 (5 bases). This CDR3 is built from 17 residues. Germline lookup yields CDR1 SGHKS and CDR2 YYEKEE (reference sequence). Trimming left V 2 bases short and J 4 bases short, with 21 bases between. The CDR3 reads CASSLFLSRQGTYGYTF. DNA for the CDR3: TGTGCCAGCAGCTTATTCTTGAGCCGGCAGGGCACCTATGGCTACACCTTC. Variable domain in full (rest from reference TRBV5-5 and TRBJ1-2): DAGVTQSPTHLIKTRGQQVTLRCSPISGHKSVSWYQQVLGQGPQFIFQYYEKEERGRGNFPDRFSARQFPNYSSELNVNALLLGDSALYLCASSLFLSRQGTYGYTFGSGTRLTVV.

This clone has a handful of counts. The V call is TRBV4-1, the J call TRBJ1-3; no reliable D call. CDR3 length: 15 amino acids. V gave up 2 bases and J gave up 10 bases, with 18 bases separating them. Germline values: CDR1 MGHRA, CDR2 YSYEKL. The CDR3 region is CASSQPLGRQKTIYF. The CDR3 region has the DNA TGCGCCAGCAGCCAACCCCTTGGGAGGCAGAAGACCATATATTTT.

The chain has TRBV5-6 and TRBJ2-2; TRBD1 aligns across 10 bases. Germline V CDR1 and CDR2: SGHDT, YYEEEE. The CDR3 loop spans 18 amino acids. V was pared by 4 bases and J by 2 bases, with 11 bases of the junction left unmatched. The CDR3 spells CASSPLVWDRGNTGELFF. The CDR3 coding sequence is TGTGCCAGCAGCCCACTAGTGTGGGACAGGGGAAACACCGGGGAGCTGTTTTTT.